The clone carrying this TCR beta chain turned up a few times. TCRdb ran MiXCR on the 5' RACE reads and lists one entry per CDR3 protein. The sample includes roughly 90,000 distinct CDR3 sequences, about 8.3% of them seen just once. The data derive from a study of CD8 T cells in ankylosing spondylitis. The CDR3 extends over 14 amino acids. V shed 2 bases and J shed 8 bases, with 13 bases lying between them. Germline CDR1 SGHVS, CDR2 FQNEAQ. Source material: blood, either unsorted or a sorted T cell fraction (not recorded which). The origin of this receptor is a male donor with ankylosing spondylitis or in good health (not recorded which). This rearrangement joins TRBV7-8 to TRBJ2-1; possibly TRBD2 for D (5 bases). The CDR3 DNA reads TGTGCCAGCAGCTTAATCCTAGCTGGGGATGAGCAGTTCTTC. It encodes CASSLILAGDEQFF.